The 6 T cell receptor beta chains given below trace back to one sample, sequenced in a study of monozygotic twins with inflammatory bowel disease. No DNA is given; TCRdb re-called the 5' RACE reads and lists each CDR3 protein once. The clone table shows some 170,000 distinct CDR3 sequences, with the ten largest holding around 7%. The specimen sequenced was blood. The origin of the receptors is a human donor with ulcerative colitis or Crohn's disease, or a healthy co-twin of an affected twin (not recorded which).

The CDR3 sequence: CAILKSSLYGYTF. The rearrangement uses TRBV12-3 or TRBV12-4 and TRBJ1-2. The CDR3 spans 13 residues.

This chain's CDR3 is CASSYRQGDNYGYTF. V and J are TRBV7-9 and TRBJ1-2; TCRdb's D gene call, TRBD1, goes unchecked for lack of DNA. The CDR3 runs 15 residues. Germline V gene lookup returns CDR1 SEHNR and CDR2 FQNEAQ (reference sequence).

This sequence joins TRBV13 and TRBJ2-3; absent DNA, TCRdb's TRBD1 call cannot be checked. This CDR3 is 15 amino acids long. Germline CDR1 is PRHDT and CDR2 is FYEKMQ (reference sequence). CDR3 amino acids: CASSLNPGGTDTQYF.

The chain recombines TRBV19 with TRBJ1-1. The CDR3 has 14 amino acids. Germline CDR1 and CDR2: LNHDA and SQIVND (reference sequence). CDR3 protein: CASSILPAGTEAFF.

The CDR3 reads CASSLERAPETQYF. The chain recombines TRBV5-5 with TRBJ2-5; no DNA is available, so the TRBD2 call from TCRdb remains unchecked. Germline V lookup: CDR1 SGHKS, CDR2 YYEKEE (reference sequence). The CDR3 consists of 14 residues. Supplemented by reference TRBV5-5 and TRBJ2-5, the full variable domain reads DAGVTQSPTHLIKTRGQQVTLRCSPISGHKSVSWYQQVLGQGPQFIFQYYEKEERGRGNFPDRFSARQFPNYSSELNVNALLLGDSALYLCASSLERAPETQYFGPGTRLLVL.

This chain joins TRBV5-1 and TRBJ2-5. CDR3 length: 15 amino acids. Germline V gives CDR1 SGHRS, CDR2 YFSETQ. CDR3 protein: CASSILGPVWETQYF.